Listed below are T cell receptor beta chains from one sample, sequenced in a study of response to subunit inactivated influenza vaccine. Each CDR3 protein gets one entry after TCRdb re-called the RT-PCR reads with MiXCR. The repertoire consists of fewer than 350,000 distinct CDR3 sequences, with 21% occurring once and the leading ten covering about 10%. The sample was PBMCs from blood, taken approximately 20 months after vaccination. These receptors originate from a man between 50 and 75 years old who received an inactivated influenza vaccine. The CDR3 runs from the conserved cysteine through the conserved F or W. Each record gives: J gene, clone size, V gene, D gene, CDR3 protein, CDR3 DNA. D genes are given only for firm matches. Clone size is shown for a subset of rows, as once, few, many or a class of expanded clone.

>TRBJ2-2|.|TRBV20-1|.
CSASRQLNTGELFF
TGCAGTGCTAGTAGGCAGCTGAACACCGGGGAGCTGTTTTTT
>TRBJ2-2|.|TRBV7-9|.
CASSLAKGPSNTGELFF
TGTGCCAGCAGCTTAGCAAAGGGACCCTCGAACACCGGGGAGCTGTTTTTT
>TRBJ2-7|many|TRBV20-1|.
CSARSSTWGYEQYF
TGCAGTGCTAGATCTTCCACCTGGGGGTACGAGCAGTACTTC
>TRBJ1-4|.|TRBV6-1|TRBD1
CASSLGQGGGGEKLFF
TGTGCCAGCAGCTTGGGACAGGGGGGCGGAGGTGAAAAACTGTTTTTT
>TRBJ1-4|few|TRBV11-2|.
CASSAVEGMSTNEKLFF
TGTGCCAGCAGCGCCGTCGAGGGGATGTCAACTAATGAAAAACTGTTTTTT
>TRBJ1-5|few|TRBV28|.
CASSVGPSNQPQHF
TGTGCCAGCAGCGTGGGTCCTAGCAATCAGCCCCAGCATTTT
>TRBJ1-4|many|TRBV20-1|.
CSARRSSKEKLFF
TGCAGTGCTAGACGATCCTCCAAGGAAAAACTGTTTTTT
>TRBJ1-4|.|TRBV28|TRBD1
CASISPGQGDEKLFF
TGTGCCAGCATCTCCCCGGGGCAGGGGGACGAAAAACTGTTTTTT
>TRBJ1-2|few|TRBV7-2|.
CASSLGTKYGYTF
TGTGCCAGCAGCTTAGGGACTAAGTATGGCTACACCTTC
>TRBJ2-3|.|TRBV7-9|TRBD1
CASSLNRGQDTQYF
TGTGCCAGCAGCTTAAACAGGGGGCAAGATACGCAGTATTTT
>TRBJ2-7|.|TRBV11-2|TRBD1
CASSRTRDRLSMTPGEQYF
TGTGCCAGCAGCCGCACCCGGGACAGGCTCTCTATGACTCCGGGGGAGCAGTACTTC
>TRBJ1-5|many|TRBV20-1|.
CSCEKQSGLNQPQHF
TGCAGTTGTGAAAAGCAATCGGGGCTCAATCAGCCCCAGCATTTT